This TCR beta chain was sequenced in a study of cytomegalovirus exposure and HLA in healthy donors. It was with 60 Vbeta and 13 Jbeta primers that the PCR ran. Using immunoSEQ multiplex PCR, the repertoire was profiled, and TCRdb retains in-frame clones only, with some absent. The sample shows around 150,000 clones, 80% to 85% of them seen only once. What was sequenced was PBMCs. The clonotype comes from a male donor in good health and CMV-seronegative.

CDR3 sequence (DNA): TGTGCCAGCAGCTACCCACTAGCGGGCCAAGAGACCCAGTACTTC. Encoded protein: CASSYPLAGQETQYF. The rearrangement joins TRBV7-8 to TRBJ2-5, with 9 positions matching TRBD2. There are 15 residues in the CDR3. Germline CDR1 SGHVS, CDR2 FQNEAQ. Trimming at V came to 4 bases and at J to 1 base, leaving 4 bases not matched to a gene.